This TCR beta chain came from a study of response to subunit inactivated influenza vaccine. TCRdb reprocessed the RT-PCR reads with MiXCR, giving one entry per CDR3 protein. The sample includes about 700,000 distinct CDR3 sequences, around 13% of them seen just once. Concerning this clonotype: Its antigen is unknown.

Broader study findings: It was the authors' suggestion that each seasonal influenza vaccination recruits few new T cells.

This clonotype was sampled from a man aged 50 to 60 who received an inactivated influenza vaccine. The sample consisted of PBMCs from blood, taken 14 to 15 days before vaccination.

CDR3 residues: CAWKGGGPNSYNEQFF. The CDR3 bases are TGTGCCTGGAAGGGCGGGGGCCCCAACTCCTACAATGAGCAGTTCTTC. The chain employs TRBV30 and TRBJ2-1, with D maybe TRBD2 (7 bases). The germline V gene encodes CDR1 GTSNPN and CDR2 SVGIG (reference sequence). CDR3 size: 16 residues. Trimming left V 4 bases short and J 0 bases short, with 16 bases between.